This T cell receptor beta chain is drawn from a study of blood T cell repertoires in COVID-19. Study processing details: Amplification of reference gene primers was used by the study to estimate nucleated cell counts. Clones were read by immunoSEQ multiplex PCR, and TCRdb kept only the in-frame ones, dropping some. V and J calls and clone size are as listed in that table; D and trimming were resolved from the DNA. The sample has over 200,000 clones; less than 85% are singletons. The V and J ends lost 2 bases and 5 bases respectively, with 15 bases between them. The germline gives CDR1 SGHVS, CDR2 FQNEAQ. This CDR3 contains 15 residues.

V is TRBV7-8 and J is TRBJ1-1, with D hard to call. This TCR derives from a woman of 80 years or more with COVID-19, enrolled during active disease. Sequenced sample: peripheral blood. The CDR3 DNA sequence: TGTGCCAGCAGCTTAAGGGCGAGGGCGAGAACTGAAGCTTTCTTT. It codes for CASSLRARARTEAFF.